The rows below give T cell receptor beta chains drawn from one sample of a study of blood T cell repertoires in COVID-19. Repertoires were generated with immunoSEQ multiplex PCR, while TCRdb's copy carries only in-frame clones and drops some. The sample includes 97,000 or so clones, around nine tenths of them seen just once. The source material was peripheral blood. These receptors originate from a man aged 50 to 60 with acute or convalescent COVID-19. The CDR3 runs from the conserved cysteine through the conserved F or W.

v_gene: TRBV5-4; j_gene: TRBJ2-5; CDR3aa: CASSFRTSPGRETQYF
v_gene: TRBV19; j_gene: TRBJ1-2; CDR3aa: CASSISTMSYTF
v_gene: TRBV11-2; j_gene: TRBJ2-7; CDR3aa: CASSLDPTSGYEQYF
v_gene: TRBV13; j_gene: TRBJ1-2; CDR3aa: CASSLQGRADYTF
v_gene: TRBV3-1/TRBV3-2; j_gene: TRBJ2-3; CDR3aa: CASSQDPSWAQYF
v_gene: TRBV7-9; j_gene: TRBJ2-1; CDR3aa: CASSSSQTRNEQFF
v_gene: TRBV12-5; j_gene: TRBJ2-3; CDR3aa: CASGLVPDGTVSSTDTQYF
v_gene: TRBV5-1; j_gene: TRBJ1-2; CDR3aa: CASSLAPVIYGYTF
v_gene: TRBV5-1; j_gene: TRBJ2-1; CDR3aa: CASSTGQGAYNEQFF
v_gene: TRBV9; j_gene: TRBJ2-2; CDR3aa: CASSVAPGLAGGTGELFF
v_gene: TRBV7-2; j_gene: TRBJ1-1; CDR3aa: CASSLDYIGTGINF
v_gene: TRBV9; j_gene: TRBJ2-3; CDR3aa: CASSGHSVISTDTQYF
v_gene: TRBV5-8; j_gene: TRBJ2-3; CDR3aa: CASSLGGRGTDTQYF
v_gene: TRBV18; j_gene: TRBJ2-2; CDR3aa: CASSKLAGVTGELFF
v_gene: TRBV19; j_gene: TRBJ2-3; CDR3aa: CASRRLAGGPRTQYF
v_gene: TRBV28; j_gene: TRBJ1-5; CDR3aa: CASSLSRGNQPQHF
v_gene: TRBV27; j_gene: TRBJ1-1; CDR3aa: CASSTTTSMNTEAFF
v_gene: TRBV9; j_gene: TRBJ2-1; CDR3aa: CASSVARYNEQFF
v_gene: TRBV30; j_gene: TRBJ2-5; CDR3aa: CAWTEEAARAQYF
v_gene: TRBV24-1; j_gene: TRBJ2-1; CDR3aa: CATSEDGLAGGRGREQFF
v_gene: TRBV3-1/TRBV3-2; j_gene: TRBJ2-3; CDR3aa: CASSPSGAGGSTDTQYF
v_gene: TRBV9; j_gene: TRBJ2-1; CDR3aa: CASSPLVGVSSYNEQFF
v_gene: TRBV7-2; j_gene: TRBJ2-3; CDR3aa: CASLEFAGEDTQYF
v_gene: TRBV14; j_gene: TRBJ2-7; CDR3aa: CASSQDEALPYEQYF
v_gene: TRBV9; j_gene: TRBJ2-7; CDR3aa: CASSGASGYEQYF
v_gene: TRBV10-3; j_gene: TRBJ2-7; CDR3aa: CAITGQANEQYF
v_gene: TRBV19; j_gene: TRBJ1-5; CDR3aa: CASSDRVNQPQHF
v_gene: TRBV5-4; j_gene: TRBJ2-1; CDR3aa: CASSQRLAGKYNEQFF
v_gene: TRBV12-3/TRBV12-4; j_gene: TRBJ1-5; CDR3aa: CASSLIPNQPQHF
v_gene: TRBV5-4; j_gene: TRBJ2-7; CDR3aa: CASSLVDREGVEQYF
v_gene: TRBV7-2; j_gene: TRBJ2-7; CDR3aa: CASSRTSGSAYEQYF
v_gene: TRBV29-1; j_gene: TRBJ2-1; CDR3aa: CSVEGTGASYNEQFF
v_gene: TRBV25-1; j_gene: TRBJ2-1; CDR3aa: CASSSSLTTRGRNNEQFF
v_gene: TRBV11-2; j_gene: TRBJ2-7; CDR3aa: CASLGGVELAGRNEQYF
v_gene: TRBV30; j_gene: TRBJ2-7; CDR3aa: CAWSRTSGRNEQYF
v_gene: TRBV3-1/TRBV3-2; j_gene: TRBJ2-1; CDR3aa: CASSQARGAGSSEQFF
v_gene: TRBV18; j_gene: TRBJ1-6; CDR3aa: CASSRSEVPNSPLHF
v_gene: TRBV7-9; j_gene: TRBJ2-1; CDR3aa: CASSSGTSNYNEQFF
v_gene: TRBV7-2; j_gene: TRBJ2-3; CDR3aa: CASSFQAGSFTDTQYF
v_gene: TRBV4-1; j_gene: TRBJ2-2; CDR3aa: CASSQVGETGELFF
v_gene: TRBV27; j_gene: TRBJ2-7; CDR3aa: CASGPGASYEQYF
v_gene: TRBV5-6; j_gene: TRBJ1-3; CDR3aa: CASSRGQGAKGNTIYF
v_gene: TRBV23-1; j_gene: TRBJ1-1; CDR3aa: CASGAGVVAFF
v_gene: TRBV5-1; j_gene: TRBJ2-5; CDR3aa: CASSLNLGQETQYF
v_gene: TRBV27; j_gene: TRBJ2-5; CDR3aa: CASTSGTGGIGTQYF
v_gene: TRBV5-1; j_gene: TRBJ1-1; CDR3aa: CASSLERGNTEAFF